This TCR beta chain came from a study of naive and memory T cell subsets. Two oligonucleotides, mixed equimolar, formed the beta constant-region primer covering TRBC1 and TRBC2. Four rounds of PCR amplified the ligated cDNA using nested alpha and beta constant-region primers plus SP2. Ligation attached a single-stranded oligonucleotide with a 12-nucleotide UMI and the SP2 primer to the cDNA 3' end. Using its own MiXCR run on the UMI-ligation and nested PCR reads, TCRdb lists one record per CDR3 protein. The profile shows tens of thousands of distinct CDR3 sequences, 11% of them singletons. This clonotype appeared many times. Its antigen is still unknown. Unmatched junction bases numbered 7, after V lost 4 bases and J lost 3 bases. Germline values: CDR1 LGHNA, CDR2 YSLEER. This CDR3 comprises 16 residues. General study points: Possibly reflecting memory cells re-expressing CD45RA, a few larger clonotypes occurred in naive repertoires, especially CD8. Between naive and memory subsets, TCR abundance power law exponents differed. Over 95% of naive TCR sequences appeared only once, unlike memory subsets.

The sample taken for sequencing was naive CD4+ T cells from blood. This receptor was taken from a human donor in good health. This chain connects TRBV4-3 to TRBJ2-1; TRBD2 agrees at 9 bases. CDR3 in amino acids: CASSRVAGAVYNEQFF. The CDR3 region has the DNA TGCGCCAGCAGCCGGGTAGCGGGAGCCGTCTACAATGAGCAGTTCTTC.